Shown below are 16 T cell receptor beta chains from a single sample sequenced in a study of PD-L1 blockade in urothelial cancer. Sequenced by immunoSEQ multiplex PCR; TCRdb stores in-frame clones only, minus some. The data show around 100,000 clones, around 86% seen once. The sample's time point: pretreatment peripheral blood. The material sequenced was PBMCs, taken around atezolizumab (anti-PD-L1) treatment. The receptors stem from a man aged 55 to 70 with urothelial cancer.

This clone has just one count. The chain has TRBV18 and TRBJ2-7, with TRBD1 matching 7 bases. Trimming took 6 bases from V and 5 from J; bases not matched to a gene: 10. In germline, CDR1 is KGHSH, CDR2 LQKENI. There are 14 residues in the CDR3. DNA for the CDR3: TGTGCCAGCTCGCTTAGACAGGGCGCCAACGAGCAGTACTTC. Residues: CASSLRQGANEQYF.

The CDR3 bases are TGTGCCAGTAGTATCTCGGGCGGGGGGTACAATGAGCAGTTCTTC. It yields the protein CASSISGGGYNEQFF. The genes are TRBV19 and TRBJ2-1; 8 bases match TRBD2. The V gene end was trimmed by 3 bases and the J gene end by 4 bases; junction bases not matched to a gene: 5. This CDR3 spans 15 amino acids. Germline V gives CDR1 LNHDA, CDR2 SQIVND (reference sequence). Combining the CDR3 with reference TRBV19 and TRBJ2-1 gives the whole variable domain DGGITQSPKYLFRKEGQNVTLSCEQNLNHDAMYWYRQDPGQGLRLIYYSQIVNDFQKGDIAEGYSVSREKKESFPLTVTSAQKNPTAFYLCASSISGGGYNEQFFGPGTRLTVL.

This chain links TRBV7-8 with TRBJ2-1; 16 bases agree with TRBD2. Germline V gives CDR1 SGHVS, CDR2 FQNEAQ. The CDR3 has 16 residues. V lost 5 bases and J lost 10; bases outside the gene matches: 8. CDR3 loop: CASSQGLAGGPGEQFF. The CDR3 DNA sequence: TGTGCCAGCAGCCAGGGACTAGCGGGAGGGCCAGGGGAGCAGTTCTTC.

The chain combines TRBV28 with TRBJ1-6, with a weak D call TRBD1 (6 bases). Germline assignment: CDR1 MDHEN and CDR2 SYDVKM. There are 17 residues in the CDR3. V dropped 4 bases and J dropped 0 bases, with 13 bases sitting between them. The CDR3 spells CASSSPTGSSYNSPLHF. In DNA form, the CDR3 reads TGTGCCAGCAGTTCCCCTACAGGGAGCTCCTATAATTCACCCCTCCACTTT.

CDR3 region: CASSLDREGMRGYTF. CDR3 nucleotides: TGTGCCAGCAGCTTAGATCGGGAAGGGATGAGGGGCTACACCTTC. This chain links TRBV11-2 with TRBJ1-2; no reliable D call. CDR3 length: 15 residues. The V and J ends lost 0 bases and 8 bases respectively, with 16 bases between them. CDR1 is SGHAT and CDR2 is FQNNGV in the germline V gene.

The chain couples TRBV10-3 to TRBJ1-5; 7 bases map to TRBD1. V lost 0 bases and J lost 3; bases outside the gene matches: 8. From germline, CDR1 is ENHRY and CDR2 SYGVKD. The CDR3 covers 17 residues. The CDR3 spells CAISESATGTSNQPQHF. Here the CDR3 DNA reads TGTGCCATCAGTGAGTCGGCGACAGGGACGTCCAATCAGCCCCAGCATTTT.

J is TRBJ1-6 and V is TRBV4-1, with D tentatively TRBD1 (5 bases). V lost 0 bases and J 7 bases, leaving 13 bases between the germline ends. The CDR3 totals 16 residues. The V gene's germline CDR1 is MGHRA and CDR2 YSYEKL. DNA for the CDR3: TGCGCCAGCAGCCAAGACTCTCGGGGGTTGAATTCACCCCTCCACTTT. It encodes CASSQDSRGLNSPLHF.

This chain joins TRBV7-9 and TRBJ1-1, with no clear D. CDR1 is SEHNR and CDR2 is FQNEAQ in the germline V gene (reference sequence). The CDR3 spans 16 residues. V was pared by 4 bases and J by 2 bases, with 17 bases between. CDR3 protein: CASSSVLGRGNTEAFF. CDR3 bases: TGTGCCAGCAGCTCCGTGCTGGGGAGAGGTAACACTGAAGCTTTCTTT.

The chain links TRBV7-6 to TRBJ2-2; maybe TRBD2 (6 bases). CDR3 length: 16 residues. Between the trimmed V and J ends, which lost 1 base and 1 base, there was a span of 10 bases. CDR1 and CDR2 (germline): SGHVS, FNYEAQ. CDR3 sequence (DNA): TGTGCCAGCAGCTTAGGAGCGGGTGGGAACACCGGGGAGCTGTTTTTT. The encoded protein is CASSLGAGGNTGELFF.

The chain couples TRBV7-3 to TRBJ2-7; TRBD1 aligns across 7 bases. CDR1 and CDR2 from the germline V gene are SGHTA and FQGTGA. The V and J ends lost 5 bases and 2 bases, in that order; junction bases with no gene match: 9. The CDR3 contains 15 residues. The CDR3 region is CASSPWDSYTYEQYF. In DNA form, the CDR3 reads TGTGCCAGCAGCCCGTGGGACAGCTACACCTACGAGCAGTACTTC.

The chain joins TRBV9 to TRBJ1-3; 7 bases line up with TRBD1. Germline V lookup: CDR1 SGDLS, CDR2 YYNGEE. This CDR3 has 15 amino acids. The ends lost 4 bases at V and 0 bases at J; junction bases unmatched: 4. The CDR3 sequence is CASSTRDSSGNTIYF. CDR3 DNA sequence: TGTGCCAGCAGCACCCGGGACAGCTCTGGAAACACCATATATTTT.

The chain employs TRBV6-1 and TRBJ1-1; 7 bases fit TRBD1. V lost 2 bases, J lost 4 bases, and 13 bases stayed unmatched. The CDR3 is 17 amino acids. In germline, CDR1 is MNHNS, CDR2 SASEGT. The CDR3 loop is CASSESPTGSFGTEAFF. The CDR3 nucleotides are TGTGCCAGCAGTGAATCTCCGACAGGGTCCTTCGGCACTGAAGCTTTCTTT.

The chain joins TRBV10-3 to TRBJ2-3; the match to TRBD1 covers 9 bases. V was clipped by 6 bases and J by 3 bases; unmatched bases: 4. The germline V gene encodes CDR1 ENHRY and CDR2 SYGVKD. CDR3 size: 14 residues. The DNA for the CDR3 is TGTGCCATCAGCACAGGGGGCAGGACAGATACGCAGTATTTT. It encodes CAISTGGRTDTQYF.

The chain has TRBV7-9 and TRBJ2-7; 12 nucleotides line up with TRBD2. CDR3 length equals 16 residues. The junction had 9 bases not matched to a gene; V was cut back by 5 bases and J by 4 bases. The germline V gene encodes CDR1 SEHNR and CDR2 FQNEAQ (reference sequence). CDR3 protein: CASSLLGLAGLYEQYF. The CDR3 nucleotides are TGTGCCAGCAGCCTACTCGGACTAGCGGGGTTGTACGAGCAGTACTTC.

The CDR3 nucleotides read TGTGCCATCAGTGAGTCCCCCGCGGCGGGCGGCGAGCAGTACTTC. Amino acids: CAISESPAAGGEQYF. The rearrangement uses TRBV10-3 and TRBJ2-7; D is perhaps TRBD2 (5 bases). This CDR3 spans 15 amino acids. Trimming pared 0 bases from V and 6 bases from J, leaving 15 bases between. Germline assignment: CDR1 ENHRY and CDR2 SYGVKD.

This rearrangement joins TRBV11-2 to TRBJ1-3; D is possibly TRBD1 (5 bases). CDR1 and CDR2 (germline): SGHAT, FQNNGV. With 1 base removed from V and 4 bases from J, the gap between germline ends came to 8 bases. This CDR3 has 14 residues. The CDR3 loop reads CASSLAQGGNTIYF. The CDR3 DNA reads TGTGCCAGCAGCTTAGCCCAGGGAGGAAACACCATATATTTT.